The sequence of this TCR beta chain was determined in a study of shared clonotypes between healthy human individuals. Study-wide context: Per-donor plates numbered three CD4 naive, three CD4 memory, two CD8 naive and one CD8 memory.

Notes on the study in general: Across a few donors, naive CD4 shared 4.5% to 6%, naive CD8 around 4%, memory CD4 roughly 2.5%, memory CD8 0.4%. Non-shared clonotypes were found to have lower generation probabilities than the clonotypes that were shared by all four of the sorted-subset donors.

A remark on this clone: The antigen is undetermined.

Using immunoSEQ multiplex PCR, the repertoire was profiled, and TCRdb retains in-frame clones only, with some absent. The repertoire holds 1 million to 1.3 million clones, about 84% seen once, with 0.5% to 0.65% in the top ten. The split of CD4+ cells yielded CD45RA+ naive and CD45RA-negative memory subsets. The sample was memory CD4+ T cells from PBMCs. Specified subset: CD45RA-negative fraction. The source is a man younger than 35 in good health. Some clones in this sample may be carry-over from other donors' samples.

Written as DNA, the CDR3 is TGTGCCAGCAGCTTAGCTGGCGGGAGTGAGGAGACCCAGTACTTC. Amino acids: CASSLAGGSEETQYF. The rearrangement joins TRBV7-9 to TRBJ2-5, with TRBD2 identical over 7 bases. Germline V gene lookup returns CDR1 SEHNR and CDR2 FQNEAQ (reference sequence). J gave up 5 bases and V 0 bases, and 6 bases lay outside the gene matches. This CDR3 contains 15 residues. The entire variable domain, with the rest obtained from reference TRBV7-9 and TRBJ2-5, is as follows: DTGVSQNPRHKITKRGQNVTFRCDPISEHNRLYWYRQTLGQGPEFLTYFQNEAQLEKSRLLSDRFSAERPKGSFSTLEIQRTEQGDSAMYLCASSLAGGSEETQYFGPGTRLLVL.